This section outlines one TCR beta chain sequence together with its context. As yet, its antigen is unknown. The germline V gene has CDR1 SEHNR and CDR2 FQNEAQ (reference sequence). The length of the CDR3 is 11 residues. Trimming took 11 bases from V and 5 from J, leaving 9 bases between them. TCR beta CDR3 sequences were amplified from RNA transcripts. A set of HTBI primers served as the primers for a first-round RT-PCR of the TCR CDR3. TCRdb processed the multiplex PCR reads anew with MiXCR; each CDR3 protein has one entry. This table has around 280,000 distinct CDR3 sequences, roughly an eighth appearing once. The data were taken from a study of T cells in Graves' hyperthyroidism and ophthalmopathy. Study observations and caveats: Ophthalmopathy and stable hyperthyroidism were told apart by a 13 V-J model.

This chain joins TRBV7-9 and TRBJ2-2; D is perhaps TRBD2 (5 bases). This TCR came from a middle-aged woman with Graves' hyperthyroidism. The sequenced material came from blood. The CDR3 reads CAAGETGELFF. CDR3 sequence (DNA): TGTGCCGCCGGGGAAACCGGGGAGCTGTTTTTT.